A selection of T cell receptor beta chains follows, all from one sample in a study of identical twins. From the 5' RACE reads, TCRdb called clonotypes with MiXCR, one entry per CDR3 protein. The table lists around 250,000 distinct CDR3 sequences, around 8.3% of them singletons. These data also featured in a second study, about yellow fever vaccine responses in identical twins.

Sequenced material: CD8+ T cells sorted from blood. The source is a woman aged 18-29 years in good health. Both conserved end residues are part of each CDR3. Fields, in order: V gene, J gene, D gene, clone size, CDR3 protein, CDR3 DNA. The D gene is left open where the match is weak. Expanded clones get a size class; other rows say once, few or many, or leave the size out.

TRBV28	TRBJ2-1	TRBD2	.	CASDPAASGNYNEQFF	TGTGCCAGCGACCCTGCTGCTAGCGGGAACTACAATGAGCAGTTCTTC
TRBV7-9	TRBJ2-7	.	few	CASSSNPGSHEQYF	TGTGCCAGCAGCTCCAACCCCGGGTCCCACGAGCAGTACTTC
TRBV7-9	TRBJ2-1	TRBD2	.	CASSLAGAGGYNEQFF	TGTGCCAGCAGCCTAGCGGGAGCCGGGGGTTACAATGAGCAGTTCTTC
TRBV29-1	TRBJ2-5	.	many	CSVRGWGWYQETQYF	TGCAGCGTTAGGGGTTGGGGATGGTACCAAGAGACCCAGTACTTC
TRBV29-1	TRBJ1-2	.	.	CSVEDLDYGYTF	TGCAGCGTTGAAGACCTGGACTATGGCTACACCTTC
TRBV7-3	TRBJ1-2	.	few	CASSPSHGQRYGYTF	TGTGCCAGCAGCCCTAGCCACGGACAGAGATATGGCTACACCTTC
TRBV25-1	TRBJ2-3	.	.	CASSEYGDTQYF	TGTGCCAGCAGTGAATACGGAGATACGCAGTATTTT
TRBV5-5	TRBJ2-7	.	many	CASSLPGVSYEQYF	TGTGCCAGCAGCTTGCCGGGAGTTAGCTACGAGCAGTACTTC
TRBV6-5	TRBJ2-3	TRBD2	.	CASSYIWTSGGADTDTQYF	TGTGCCAGCAGTTACATTTGGACTAGCGGGGGAGCGGATACAGATACGCAGTATTTT
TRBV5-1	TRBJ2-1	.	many	CASSLSRSSYNEQFF	TGCGCCAGCAGCTTGAGTCGGAGCTCCTACAATGAGCAGTTCTTC
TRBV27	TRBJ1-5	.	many	CASSLSGETQHF	TGTGCCAGCAGTTTATCAGGGGAGACCCAGCATTTT
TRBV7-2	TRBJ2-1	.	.	CASSLDPLGNEQFF	TGTGCCAGCAGCTTGGACCCCTTGGGAAATGAGCAGTTCTTC
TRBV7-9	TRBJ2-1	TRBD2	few	CASGSSSGVSYNEQFF	TGTGCCAGCGGATCCTCTAGCGGGGTCTCCTACAATGAGCAGTTCTTC
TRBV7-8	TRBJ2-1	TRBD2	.	CASSLAPGLAGNNEQFF	TGTGCCAGCAGCTTAGCGCCAGGACTAGCGGGAAACAATGAGCAGTTCTTC
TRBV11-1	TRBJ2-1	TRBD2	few	CASSSPGGPHYNEQFF	TGTGCCAGCAGCTCCCCGGGGGGTCCCCACTACAATGAGCAGTTCTTC
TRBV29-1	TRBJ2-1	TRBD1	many	CSVEARDRAFEQFF	TGCAGCGTTGAGGCCCGGGACAGGGCCTTTGAGCAGTTCTTC
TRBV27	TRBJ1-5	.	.	CASSFGQAGQPQHF	TGTGCCAGCAGTTTCGGGCAGGCTGGTCAGCCCCAGCATTTT
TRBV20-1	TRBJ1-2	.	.	CSALDSYPTSYGYTF	TGCAGTGCTTTGGACAGCTACCCGACCTCCTATGGCTACACCTTC
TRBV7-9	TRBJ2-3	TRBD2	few	CASTPRLAGTDTQYF	TGTGCCAGCACCCCTCGACTAGCGGGCACAGATACGCAGTATTTT
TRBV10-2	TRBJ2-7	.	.	CASRNAVGSSSYEQYF	TGCGCCAGCAGAAATGCGGTCGGATCCTCCTCCTACGAGCAGTACTTC
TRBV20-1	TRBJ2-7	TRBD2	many	CSATSGTSPTYEQYF	TGCAGTGCTACTAGCGGGACTTCTCCTACCTACGAGCAGTACTTC
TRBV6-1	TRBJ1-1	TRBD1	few	CASRTGATEAFF	TGTGCCAGCAGGACAGGGGCCACTGAAGCTTTCTTT
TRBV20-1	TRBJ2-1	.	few	CSARDRDFNEQFF	TGCAGTGCTAGAGACAGGGACTTCAATGAGCAGTTCTTC
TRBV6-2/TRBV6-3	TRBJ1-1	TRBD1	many	CASSYEATGAYTEAFF	TGTGCCAGCAGTTATGAGGCGACAGGGGCCTACACTGAAGCTTTCTTT
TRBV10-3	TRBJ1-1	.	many	CAIRLNRESENTEAFF	TGTGCCATCAGACTAAACAGGGAATCCGAGAACACTGAAGCTTTCTTT
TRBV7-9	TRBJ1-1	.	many	CASSFLTANTEAFF	TGTGCCAGCAGCTTCCTGACTGCGAACACTGAAGCTTTCTTT